The present TCR beta chain was sequenced within a study of cytomegalovirus exposure and HLA in healthy donors. General study findings and limits: Over 150 TCR beta chains were listed as cytomegalovirus-associated. Researchers reported in a later analysis that a missense DCLRE1C variant was tied to TCR beta V- and J-gene trimming.

The primer mix had 60 Vbeta and 13 Jbeta primers. Sequencing used immunoSEQ multiplex PCR; TCRdb keeps in-frame clones, though not all of them. The repertoire consists of around 190,000 clones, with just under 75% occurring once and the leading ten covering more than 4.5%. Worth noting for this clone: Antigen unknown.

V gave up 5 bases and J gave up 4 bases; unmatched junction bases: 10. CDR1 and CDR2 (germline): MNHEY, SMNVEV (reference sequence). The CDR3 has 17 amino acids. Unrecorded immune exposures were likely, despite nominal health at sampling. This sequence joins TRBV27 and TRBJ2-1, with 11 bases lining up with TRBD2. The sample was PBMCs. The source of this sequence is a man aged 25-40 years in good health and CMV-seropositive. The CDR3 reads CASSPRRTSGPYNEQFF. DNA of the CDR3: TGTGCCAGCAGTCCCCGCCGGACTAGCGGGCCTTACAATGAGCAGTTCTTC.